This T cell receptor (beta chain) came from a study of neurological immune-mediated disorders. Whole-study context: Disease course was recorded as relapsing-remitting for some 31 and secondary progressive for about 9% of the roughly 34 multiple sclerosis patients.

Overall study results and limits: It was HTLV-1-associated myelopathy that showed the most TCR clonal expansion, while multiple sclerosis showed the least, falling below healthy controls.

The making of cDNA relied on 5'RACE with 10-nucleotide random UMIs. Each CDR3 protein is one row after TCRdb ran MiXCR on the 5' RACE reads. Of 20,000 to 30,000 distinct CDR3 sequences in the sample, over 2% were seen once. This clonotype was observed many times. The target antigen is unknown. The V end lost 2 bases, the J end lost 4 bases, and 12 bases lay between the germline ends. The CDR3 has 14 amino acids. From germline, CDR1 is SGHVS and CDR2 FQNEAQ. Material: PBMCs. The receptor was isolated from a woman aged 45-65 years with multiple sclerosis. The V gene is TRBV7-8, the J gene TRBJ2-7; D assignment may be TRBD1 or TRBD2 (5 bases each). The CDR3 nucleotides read TGTGCCAGCAGCTTATCAGGTGGGGGTTACGAGCAGTACTTC. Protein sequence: CASSLSGGGYEQYF.